Given below is one TCR beta chain in context. Its target is not known. TCRdb re-called the 5' RACE reads with MiXCR, one entry per CDR3 protein. Here the sample spans about 170,000 distinct CDR3 sequences, roughly 18% being singletons. This record comes from a study of CD8 T cells in ankylosing spondylitis. The CDR3 has 15 amino acids. Notes on the study in general: Within peripheral blood, clones linked to disease were CD8+ and relatively rare.

The sequencing sample was made of blood, either unsorted or a sorted T cell fraction (not recorded which). This TCR was sampled from a male donor with ankylosing spondylitis or in good health (not recorded which). The chain employs TRBV21-1 and TRBJ1-6. TRBV21-1 is deemed a pseudogene. DNA for the CDR3: TGTGCCAGCAGCAAAGCGAGACTCGAGAATTCACCCCTCCACTTT. Translation: CASSKARLENSPLHF.